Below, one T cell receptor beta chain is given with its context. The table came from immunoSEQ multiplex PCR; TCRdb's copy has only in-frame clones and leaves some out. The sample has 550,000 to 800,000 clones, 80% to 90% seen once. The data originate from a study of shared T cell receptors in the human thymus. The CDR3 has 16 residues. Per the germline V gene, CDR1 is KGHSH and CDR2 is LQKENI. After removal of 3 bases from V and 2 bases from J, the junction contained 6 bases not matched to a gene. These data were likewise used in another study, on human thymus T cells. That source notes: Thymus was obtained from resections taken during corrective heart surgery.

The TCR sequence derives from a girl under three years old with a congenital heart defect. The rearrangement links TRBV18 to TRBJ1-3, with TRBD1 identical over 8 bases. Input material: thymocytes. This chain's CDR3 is CASSPGTGRTGNTIYF. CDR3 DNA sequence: TGTGCCAGCTCACCGGGGACAGGAAGGACTGGAAACACCATATATTTT. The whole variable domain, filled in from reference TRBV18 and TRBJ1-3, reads NAGVMQNPRHLVRRRGQEARLRCSPMKGHSHVYWYRQLPEEGLKFMVYLQKENIIDESGMPKERFSAEFPKEGPSILRIQQVVRGDSAAYFCASSPGTGRTGNTIYFGEGSWLTVV.